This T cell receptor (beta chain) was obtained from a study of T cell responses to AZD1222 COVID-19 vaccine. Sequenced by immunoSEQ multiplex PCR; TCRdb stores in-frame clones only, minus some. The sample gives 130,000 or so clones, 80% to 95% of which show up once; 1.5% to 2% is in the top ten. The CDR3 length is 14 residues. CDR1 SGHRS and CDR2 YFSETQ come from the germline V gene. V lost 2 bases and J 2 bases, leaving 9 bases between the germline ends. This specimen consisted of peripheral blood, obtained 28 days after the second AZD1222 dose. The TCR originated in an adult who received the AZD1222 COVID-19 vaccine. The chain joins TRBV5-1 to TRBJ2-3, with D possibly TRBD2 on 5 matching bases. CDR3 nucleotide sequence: TGCGCCAGCAGCTTCGGACTTGACACAGATACGCAGTATTTT. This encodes CASSFGLDTDTQYF.